Here is one T cell receptor beta chain with its context. Each donor had 2.5 to 3 ml of blood drawn. These data belong to a study of monozygotic twins with inflammatory bowel disease. The CDR3 sequence is 14 residues long. Looked up from germline, CDR1 is SGHRS and CDR2 is YFSETQ. TCRdb reprocessed the 5' RACE reads, with one entry per CDR3 protein and no DNA. The sample spans some 210,000 distinct CDR3 sequences; the ten largest clones claim around 1.5%. The TCR was taken from a human donor with ulcerative colitis or Crohn's disease, or a healthy co-twin of an affected twin (not recorded which). Sequencing input: blood. The chain combines TRBV5-1 with TRBJ2-3; TCRdb picks TRBD1, but there is no DNA to check that call. CDR3 in amino acids: CASSLDSGADTQYF.